What follows are 11 T cell receptor beta chains derived from one specimen sequenced in a study of cytomegalovirus exposure and HLA in healthy donors. It was with 60 Vbeta and 13 Jbeta primers that the PCR ran. The table came from immunoSEQ multiplex PCR; TCRdb's copy has only in-frame clones and leaves some out. The data hold approximately 170,000 clones, with about four fifths observed a single time. The sample was PBMCs. The receptor set was obtained from a male donor in good health and CMV-seropositive.

Details on this clone: At one of its ends the junction is not consistent with the germline gene, which may arise from a read error. This chain links TRBV4-1 with TRBJ2-5; 10 positions match TRBD2. This CDR3 has 17 residues. The V gene's germline CDR1 is MGHRA and CDR2 YSYEKL. This CDR3 reads CVSSQDGLAGEGETQYF. In DNA, the CDR3 is TGCGTCAGCAGCCAAGATGGGCTAGCGGGGGAGGGAGAGACCCAGTACTTC.

The chain couples TRBV30 to TRBJ1-2; D is unclear. V shed 2 bases and J shed 4 bases, with 17 bases lying between them. Germline lookup yields CDR1 GTSNPN and CDR2 SVGIG (reference sequence). The length of the CDR3 is 15 residues. The CDR3 sequence is CAWSTGLARGYGYTF. The CDR3 nucleotides are TGTGCCTGGAGTACCGGCCTAGCTCGGGGCTATGGCTACACCTTC.

V is TRBV6-5 and J is TRBJ1-6; perhaps TRBD1 as D (6 bases). Per the germline V gene, CDR1 is MNHEY and CDR2 is SVGAGI. The CDR3 contains 15 residues. Trimming stripped 6 bases from V and 6 bases from J, with 15 bases between. CDR3: CASRLPDRFNSPLHF. Here the CDR3 DNA reads TGTGCCAGCAGGCTCCCGGACAGATTTAATTCACCCCTCCACTTT.

The V gene is TRBV30, the J gene TRBJ2-5; a weak D match, TRBD2 (5 bases). This CDR3 has 14 amino acids. Germline assignment: CDR1 GTSNPN and CDR2 SVGIG (reference sequence). The V end was cut by 0 bases, the J end by 4 bases, with 12 bases between. CDR3 residues: CAWSVSPGTETQYF. The CDR3 nucleotides are TGTGCCTGGAGTGTAAGTCCGGGAACAGAGACCCAGTACTTC.

The V and J genes are TRBV9 and TRBJ1-2, with D perhaps TRBD1 (5 bases). V was trimmed by 4 bases and J by 5 bases, leaving 15 bases between them. The CDR3 sequence is 14 residues long. Germline V gives CDR1 SGDLS, CDR2 YYNGEE. The CDR3 sequence is CASSPSLRGYGYTF. The CDR3 region has the DNA TGTGCCAGCAGCCCGAGTCTGCGGGGGTATGGCTACACCTTC.

This rearrangement joins TRBV4-1 to TRBJ2-7, with D perhaps matching TRBD2 (7 bases). The germline CDR1 and CDR2 sequences are MGHRA and YSYEKL. The length of the CDR3 is 14 residues. V lost 3 bases and J 2 bases, leaving 11 bases between the germline ends. The CDR3 region has the DNA TGCGCCAGCAGCCACCGGGGGGCCACCTACGAGCAGTACTTC. It is translated as CASSHRGATYEQYF.

The CDR3 spells CASSLAGPETQYF. The CDR3 DNA reads as TGTGCCAGCAGCTTGGCGGGGCCGGAGACCCAGTACTTC. The chain recombines TRBV7-9 with TRBJ2-5, with a weak D call TRBD2 (6 bases). Trimming left V 3 bases short and J 5 bases short, with 10 bases between. Germline CDR1 is SEHNR and CDR2 is FQNEAQ (reference sequence). This CDR3 contains 13 residues.

This chain joins TRBV2 and TRBJ2-7, with D possibly matching TRBD2 (5 bases). CDR3 size: 13 residues. V was trimmed by 7 bases and J by 2 bases, leaving 12 bases between them. From germline, CDR1 is SNHLY and CDR2 FYNNEI. The CDR3 nucleotides are TGTGCCAGCAAACGGACTGGCACCTACGAGCAGTACTTC. This sequence encodes CASKRTGTYEQYF.

The chain is built from TRBV2 and TRBJ1-1; no reliable D call. This CDR3 region has 15 residues. From germline, CDR1 is SNHLY and CDR2 FYNNEI. Trimming stripped 8 bases from V and 1 base from J, with 17 bases between. The CDR3 spells CASLPGRGTNTEAFF. The CDR3 nucleotides are TGTGCCAGCCTACCCGGCCGGGGTACGAACACTGAAGCTTTCTTT.

This clone was counted only a few times. The chain joins TRBV6-6 to TRBJ1-2; 8 positions match TRBD1. The junction had 10 bases not matched to a gene; V was cut back by 6 bases and J by 7 bases. The CDR3 is 14 residues long. CDR1 and CDR2 (germline): MNHNY, SVGAGI (reference sequence). The CDR3 is CASRSDRGKVGYTF. The DNA for the CDR3 is TGTGCCAGCAGATCTGACAGGGGCAAGGTTGGCTACACCTTC.

This rearrangement joins TRBV10-1 to TRBJ2-2; maybe TRBD1 (6 bases). V lost 5 bases and J 6 bases, leaving 22 bases between the germline ends. Germline V CDR1 and CDR2: WNHNN, SYGVQD (reference sequence). The CDR3 is 17 residues long. The CDR3 region has the DNA TGCGCCAGCAGTCGTATCAAATTGGGGGCTCCATCCGGGGAGCTGTTTTTT. Its protein is CASSRIKLGAPSGELFF.